The 18 T cell receptor beta chains listed next were all sequenced from one sample in a study of CXCR3-negative and CXCR3-positive naive CD8 T cells. These receptors have no known antigen. Study-wide results and caveats: CXCR3-expressing naive cells carried TRB CDR3s more hydrophobic than those of CXCR3-negative naive cells.

5' RACE with UMI labels generated the TRB cDNA libraries. TCRdb re-called the 5' RACE reads and shows each CDR3 protein once, DNA omitted. The clone table shows some 140,000 distinct CDR3 sequences, with the ten largest holding 0.49%. The specimen sequenced was naive CXCR3+ CD8+ T cells from blood. The subset: CD45RO-CCR7+CD27+CD95- naive CD8+ T cells expressing CXCR3 (TNR3+). The receptors here all came from a human donor in good health. Some clones in this sample may be carry-over from other donors' samples.

The chain joins TRBV4-3 to TRBJ2-5; the TCRdb D gene call, TRBD2, has no DNA to confirm it. The CDR3 extends over 17 amino acids. Germline CDR1 LGHNA, CDR2 YSLEER. CDR3: CASSQDLRLAGGETQYF.

The rearrangement uses TRBV6-1 and TRBJ1-4; the TRBD1 assignment by TCRdb is unverifiable without DNA. Germline loops: CDR1 MNHNS, CDR2 SASEGT. CDR3 length: 16 residues. The CDR3 loop is CASSEEGGAGNGKLFF.

This rearrangement joins TRBV12-3 or TRBV12-4 to TRBJ2-3; lacking DNA, the TRBD2 call made by TCRdb goes unchecked. This CDR3 spans 16 amino acids. The CDR3 region is CASSLEAGALTDTQYF.

The chain carries TRBV6-5 and TRBJ1-1; TCRdb reports TRBD1, a call that lacks DNA to check it against. CDR1 MNHEY and CDR2 SVGAGI come from the germline V gene. The CDR3 is 14 amino acids. This CDR3 is CASSYQRENTEAFF.

The CDR3: CASSPERGGHDEQFF. The chain combines TRBV7-3 with TRBJ2-1; as DNA is missing, the TRBD2 call by TCRdb cannot be tested. CDR1 SGHTA and CDR2 FQGTGA come from the germline V gene. The CDR3 loop spans 15 amino acids.

This rearrangement joins TRBV4-1 to TRBJ2-7; the D gene TCRdb calls, TRBD1, cannot be checked with no DNA. The CDR3 length is 14 residues. Germline CDR1 and CDR2: MGHRA and YSYEKL. The CDR3 reads CASSQNRGSYEQYF.

The V gene is TRBV29-1, the J gene TRBJ1-1. Germline CDR1 SQVTM, CDR2 ANQGSEA. The CDR3 runs to 12 residues. The CDR3 spells CSVEDRETEAFF.

The rearrangement links TRBV4-1 to TRBJ2-5; TCRdb gives TRBD2 as the D gene, but with no DNA this cannot be confirmed. The CDR3 runs to 17 residues. Germline loops: CDR1 MGHRA, CDR2 YSYEKL. The CDR3 reads CASSQVSSAGLKETQYF.

V usage is TRBV12-3 or TRBV12-4 and J usage is TRBJ2-1; TCRdb gives TRBD2 as the D gene, but with no DNA this cannot be confirmed. This CDR3 has 16 residues. CDR3: CASNFRTSGIHNEQFF.

The V and J genes are TRBV29-1 and TRBJ2-7. From germline, CDR1 is SQVTM and CDR2 ANQGSEA. The CDR3 runs to 14 residues. CDR3 sequence: CSVEGAGGPYEQYF.

The chain carries TRBV7-9 and TRBJ1-4; checking the TCRdb D call of TRBD1 is not possible without DNA. CDR1 is SEHNR, CDR2 FQNEAQ, per germline (reference sequence). The CDR3 spans 13 residues. CDR3 protein: CATSTGPPEKLFF.

The chain joins TRBV28 to TRBJ1-6; TCRdb's D call of TRBD1 is untestable without DNA. Germline V gene data show CDR1 as MDHEN and CDR2 as SYDVKM. The CDR3 totals 18 residues. This CDR3 is CASSLDRSLGPYNSPLHF.

J is TRBJ2-3 and V is TRBV29-1. CDR1 SQVTM and CDR2 ANQGSEA come from the germline V gene. This CDR3 spans 12 amino acids. The chain's CDR3 is CSVAGFTDTQYF.

This chain links TRBV20-1 with TRBJ2-7. The length of the CDR3 is 14 residues. Germline CDR1 and CDR2: DFQATT and SNEGSKA (reference sequence). The CDR3: CSASESRGTYEQYF.

This chain links TRBV6-1 with TRBJ2-7; the D call from TCRdb, TRBD2, cannot be confirmed without DNA. Germline CDR1 is MNHNS and CDR2 is SASEGT. The CDR3 runs to 15 residues. CDR3 protein: CASNPLPTGHHEQYF.

The chain uses TRBV11-2 and TRBJ2-7. Germline CDR1 is SGHAT and CDR2 is FQNNGV. CDR3 length equals 13 residues. The CDR3: CASSLHPTYEQYF. The full variable domain, its missing parts supplied by reference TRBV11-2 and TRBJ2-7, is EAGVAQSPRYKIIEKRQSVAFWCNPISGHATLYWYQQILGQGPKLLIQFQNNGVVDDSQLPKDRFSAERLKGVDSTLKIQPAKLEDSAVYLCASSLHPTYEQYFGPGTRLTVT.

J is TRBJ2-1 and V is TRBV7-8; checking the TCRdb D call of TRBD1 is not possible without DNA. CDR1 is SGHVS, CDR2 FQNEAQ, per germline. The CDR3 totals 13 residues. CDR3 loop: CDSSGGAFNEQFF.

V usage is TRBV14 and J usage is TRBJ2-1. This CDR3 spans 15 amino acids. Germline CDR1 is SGHDN and CDR2 is FVKESK. CDR3 in amino acids: CASSHLLSAYNEQFF. Complete variable domain (other parts from reference TRBV14 and TRBJ2-1): EAGVTQFPSHSVIEKGQTVTLRCDPISGHDNLYWYRRVMGKEIKFLLHFVKESKQDESGMPNNRFLAERTGGTYSTLKVQPAELEDSGVYFCASSHLLSAYNEQFFGPGTRLTVL.